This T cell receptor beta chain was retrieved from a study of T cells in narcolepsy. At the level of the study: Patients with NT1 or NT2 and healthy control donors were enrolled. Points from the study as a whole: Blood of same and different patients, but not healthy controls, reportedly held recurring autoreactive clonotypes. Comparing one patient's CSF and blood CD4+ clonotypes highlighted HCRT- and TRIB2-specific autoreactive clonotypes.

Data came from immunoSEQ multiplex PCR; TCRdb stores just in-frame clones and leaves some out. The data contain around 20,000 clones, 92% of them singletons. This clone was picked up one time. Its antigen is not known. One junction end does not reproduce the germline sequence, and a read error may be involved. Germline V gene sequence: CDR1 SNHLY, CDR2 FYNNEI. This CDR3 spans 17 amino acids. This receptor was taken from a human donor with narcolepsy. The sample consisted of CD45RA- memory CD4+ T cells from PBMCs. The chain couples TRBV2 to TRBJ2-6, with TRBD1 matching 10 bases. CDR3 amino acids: CASTRGTGDSGANVPTF. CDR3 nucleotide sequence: TGTGCCAGTACCCGGGGGACAGGGGATTCTGGGGCCAACGTCCCGACTTTC.